The 6 T cell receptor beta chains below were found in one sample sequenced in a study of blood T cell repertoires in COVID-19. The table came from immunoSEQ multiplex PCR; TCRdb's copy has only in-frame clones and leaves some out. This table holds roughly 300,000 clones, 80% to 90% found once. Sequencing input: PBMCs or T cells enriched from blood (not recorded which). The receptor set was obtained from a woman in her thirties or forties with acute COVID-19.

The V call is TRBV4-2, the J call TRBJ2-2, with 7 bases matching TRBD2. Germline V CDR1 and CDR2: LGHNA, YNFKEQ. J gave up 5 bases and V 4 bases, and 10 bases lay outside the gene matches. The CDR3 contains 16 residues. CDR3 residues: CASSPRAGEGTGELFF. For the CDR3, the DNA is TGTGCCAGCAGCCCCAGGGCCGGGGAGGGGACCGGGGAGCTGTTTTTT.

The genes are TRBV27 and TRBJ2-7; a possible D gene is TRBD1 (7 bases). Germline V lookup: CDR1 MNHEY, CDR2 SMNVEV (reference sequence). The V end lost 6 bases, the J end lost 5 bases, and 17 bases lay between the germline ends. The CDR3 has 14 residues. CDR3 sequence: CASSRSGGRNEQYF. CDR3 sequence (DNA): TGTGCCAGCAGCCGATCAGGGGGGCGGAACGAGCAGTACTTC.

The genes are TRBV11-3 and TRBJ2-3; TRBD2 matches 8 bases. The length of the CDR3 is 17 residues. Germline loops: CDR1 SGHNT, CDR2 YENEEA. The J segment lost 1 base and the V segment lost 1 base, leaving 7 bases of the junction unmatched. The CDR3 region has the DNA TGTGCCAGCAGCTTAGGCCAGCGGGAGACCGGCACAGATACGCAGTATTTT. Its translation is CASSLGQRETGTDTQYF.

The chain recombines TRBV5-1 with TRBJ2-5; a possible D gene is TRBD2 (5 bases). Germline values: CDR1 SGHRS, CDR2 YFSETQ. The V and J ends lost 2 bases and 1 base respectively, with 9 bases between them. CDR3 size: 14 residues. CDR3 bases: TGCGCCAGCAGCTTACTAGAAACCCAAGAGACCCAGTACTTC. Translating it yields CASSLLETQETQYF.

The chain couples TRBV7-3 to TRBJ2-2; D may be TRBD2 (6 bases). The length of the CDR3 is 16 residues. Germline values: CDR1 SGHTA, CDR2 FQGTGA. V was clipped by 5 bases and J by 5 bases, with 18 bases between them. CDR3 in amino acids: CASSAQPSALTGELFF. The DNA of the CDR3 is TGTGCCAGCAGCGCCCAACCTAGCGCGTTAACCGGGGAGCTGTTTTTT.

This chain links TRBV15 with TRBJ2-3; 9 bases fit TRBD1. This CDR3 comprises 15 residues. After removal of 10 bases from V and 3 bases from J, the junction contained 11 bases not matched to a gene. Germline CDR1 reads LNHNV; CDR2 reads YYDKDF (reference sequence). This CDR3 reads CAITKGQGGTDTQYF. DNA of the CDR3: TGTGCCATCACTAAGGGACAGGGAGGTACAGATACGCAGTATTTT.